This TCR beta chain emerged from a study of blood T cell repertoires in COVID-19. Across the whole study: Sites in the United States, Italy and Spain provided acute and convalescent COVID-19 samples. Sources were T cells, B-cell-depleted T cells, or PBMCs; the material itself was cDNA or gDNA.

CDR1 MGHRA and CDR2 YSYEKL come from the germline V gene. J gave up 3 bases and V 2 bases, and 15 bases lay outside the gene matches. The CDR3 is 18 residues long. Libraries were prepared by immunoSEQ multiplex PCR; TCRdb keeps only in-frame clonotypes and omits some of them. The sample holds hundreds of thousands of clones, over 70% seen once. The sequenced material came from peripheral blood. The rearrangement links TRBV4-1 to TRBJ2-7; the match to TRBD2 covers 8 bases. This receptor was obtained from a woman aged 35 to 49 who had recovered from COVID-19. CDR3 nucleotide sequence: TGCGCCAGCAGCCAACTCCCCCGGGGGGGACGGATGATCTACGAGCAGTACTTC. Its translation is CASSQLPRGGRMIYEQYF.